Following are 3 T cell receptor beta chains from one sample sequenced in a study of cytomegalovirus exposure and HLA in healthy donors. In the PCR, 60 Vbeta and 13 Jbeta primers were used. TCRdb keeps only in-frame clones here, not all; method: immunoSEQ multiplex PCR. The table shows 68,000 or so clones, with about 80% occurring only once. What was sequenced was PBMCs. These receptors all come from a young woman in good health and CMV-seronegative.

The chain joins TRBV5-1 to TRBJ1-2; 8 bases line up with TRBD1. From germline, CDR1 is SGHRS and CDR2 YFSETQ. This CDR3 is built from 12 residues. V trimming: 4 bases; J trimming: 10 bases; junction bases outside the gene matches: 6. Here the CDR3 reads CASSARDRHYTF. As DNA, the CDR3 is TGCGCCAGCAGCGCGAGGGACAGGCACTACACCTTC.

V and J are TRBV30 and TRBJ1-5; 8 nucleotides align to TRBD1. The CDR3 runs to 16 residues. CDR1 GTSNPN and CDR2 SVGIG come from the germline V gene (reference sequence). Trimming took 1 base from V and 0 from J; bases not matched to a gene: 5. The CDR3 region has the DNA TGTGCCTGGAGTGGCAGGGGGCTATATAGCAATCAGCCCCAGCATTTT. Translation gives CAWSGRGLYSNQPQHF.

The rearrangement links TRBV25-1 to TRBJ2-1; 11 nucleotides align to TRBD1. The germline V gene encodes CDR1 MGHDK and CDR2 SYGVNS. V lost 8 bases, J lost 0 bases, and 0 bases stayed unmatched. The CDR3 sequence is 14 residues long. The CDR3 DNA sequence: TGTGCCAGCGGGACAGGGGGCTCCTACAATGAGCAGTTCTTC. This gives the protein CASGTGGSYNEQFF.